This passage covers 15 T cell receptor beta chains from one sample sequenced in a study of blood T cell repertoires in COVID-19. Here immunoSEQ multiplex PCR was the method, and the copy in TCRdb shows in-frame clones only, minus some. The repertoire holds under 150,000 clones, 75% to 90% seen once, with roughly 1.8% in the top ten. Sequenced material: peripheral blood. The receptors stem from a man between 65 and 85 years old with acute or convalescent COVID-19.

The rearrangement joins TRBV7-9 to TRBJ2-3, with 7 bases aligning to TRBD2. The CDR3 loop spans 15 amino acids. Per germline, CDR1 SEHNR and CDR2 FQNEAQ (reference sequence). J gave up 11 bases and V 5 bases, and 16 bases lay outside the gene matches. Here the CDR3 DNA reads TGTGCCAGCAGCCCTGGGAGGGTTAGCACGGTCGGGCAGTATTTT. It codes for CASSPGRVSTVGQYF.

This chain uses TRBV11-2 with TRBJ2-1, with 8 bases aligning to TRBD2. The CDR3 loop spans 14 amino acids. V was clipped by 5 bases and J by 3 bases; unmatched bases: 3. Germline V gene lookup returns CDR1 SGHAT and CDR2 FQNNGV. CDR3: CASSPGTSYNEQFF. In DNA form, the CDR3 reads TGTGCCAGCAGCCCCGGGACTAGCTACAATGAGCAGTTCTTC.

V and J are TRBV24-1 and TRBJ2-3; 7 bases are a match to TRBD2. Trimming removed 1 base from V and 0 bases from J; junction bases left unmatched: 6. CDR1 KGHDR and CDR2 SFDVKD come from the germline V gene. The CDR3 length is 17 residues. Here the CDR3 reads CATSDFGLGTSTDTQYF. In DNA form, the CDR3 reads TGTGCCACCAGTGATTTCGGACTAGGCACGAGCACAGATACGCAGTATTTT.

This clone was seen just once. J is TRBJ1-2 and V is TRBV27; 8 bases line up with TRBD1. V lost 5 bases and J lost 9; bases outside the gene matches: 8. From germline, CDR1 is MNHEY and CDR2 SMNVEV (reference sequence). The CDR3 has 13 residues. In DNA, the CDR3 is TGTGCCAGCAGTGCCGGGACAGGTCCCAGCTACACCTTC. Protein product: CASSAGTGPSYTF.

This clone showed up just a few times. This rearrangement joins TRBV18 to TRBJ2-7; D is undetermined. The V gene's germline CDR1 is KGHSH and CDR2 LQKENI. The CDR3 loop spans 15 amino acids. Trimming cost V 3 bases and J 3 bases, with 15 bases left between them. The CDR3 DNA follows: TGTGCCAGCTCACCGCTTGGCGGATCCTACTACGAGCAGTACTTC. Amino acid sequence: CASSPLGGSYYEQYF.

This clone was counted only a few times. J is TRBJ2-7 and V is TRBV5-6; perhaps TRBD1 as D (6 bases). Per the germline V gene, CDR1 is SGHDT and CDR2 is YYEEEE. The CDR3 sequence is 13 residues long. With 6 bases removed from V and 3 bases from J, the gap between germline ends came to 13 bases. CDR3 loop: CASKHRDHYEQYF. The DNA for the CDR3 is TGTGCCAGCAAACACAGGGACCACTACGAGCAGTACTTC.

DNA of the CDR3: TGTGCCACAGCGGGGGTGAGAGATACGCAGTATTTT. This sequence encodes CATAGVRDTQYF. The rearrangement links TRBV7-2 to TRBJ2-3; TRBD2 matches 8 bases. The CDR3 is 12 residues long. Trimming at V came to 10 bases and at J to 5 bases, leaving 5 bases not matched to a gene. Germline CDR1 reads SGHTA; CDR2 reads FQGNSA.

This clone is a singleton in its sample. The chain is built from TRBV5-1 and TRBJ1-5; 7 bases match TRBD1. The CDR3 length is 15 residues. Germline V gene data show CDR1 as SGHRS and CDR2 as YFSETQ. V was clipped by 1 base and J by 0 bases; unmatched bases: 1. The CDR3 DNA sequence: TGCGCCAGCAGCTTGTCAGGGGGTAGCAATCAGCCCCAGCATTTT. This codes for CASSLSGGSNQPQHF. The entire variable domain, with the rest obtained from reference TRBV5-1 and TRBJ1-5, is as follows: KAGVTQTPRYLIKTRGQQVTLSCSPISGHRSVSWYQQTPGQGLQFLFEYFSETQRNKGNFPGRFSGRQFSNSRSEMNVSTLELGDSALYLCASSLSGGSNQPQHFGDGTRLSIL.

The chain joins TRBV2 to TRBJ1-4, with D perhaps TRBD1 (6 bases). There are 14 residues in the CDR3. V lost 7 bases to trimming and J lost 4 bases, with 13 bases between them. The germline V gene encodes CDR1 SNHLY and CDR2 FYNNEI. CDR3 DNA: TGTGCCAGCAATACTGGCAGGGGTAATGAAAAACTGTTTTTT. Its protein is CASNTGRGNEKLFF.

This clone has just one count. This CDR3 reads CASSSRDRADTQYF. For the CDR3, the DNA is TGCGCCAGCAGCTCCCGGGACAGGGCGGATACGCAGTATTTT. The V call is TRBV5-1, the J call TRBJ2-3; 9 bases map to TRBD1. The CDR3 is 14 amino acids. With V trimmed by 3 bases and J by 6 bases, 5 bases remained unmatched. Germline CDR1 and CDR2: SGHRS and YFSETQ.

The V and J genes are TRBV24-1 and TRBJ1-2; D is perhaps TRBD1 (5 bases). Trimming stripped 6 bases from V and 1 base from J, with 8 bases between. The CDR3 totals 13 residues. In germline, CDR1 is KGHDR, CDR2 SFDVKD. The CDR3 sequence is CATSRGLNYGYTF. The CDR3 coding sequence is TGTGCCACCAGTCGGGGACTTAACTATGGCTACACCTTC.

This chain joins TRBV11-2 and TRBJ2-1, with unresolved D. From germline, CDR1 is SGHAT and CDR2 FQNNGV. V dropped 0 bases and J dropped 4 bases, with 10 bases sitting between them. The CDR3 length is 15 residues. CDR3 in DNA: TGTGCCAGCAGCTTAGATCCTCGCGGATACAATGAGCAGTTCTTC. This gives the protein CASSLDPRGYNEQFF.

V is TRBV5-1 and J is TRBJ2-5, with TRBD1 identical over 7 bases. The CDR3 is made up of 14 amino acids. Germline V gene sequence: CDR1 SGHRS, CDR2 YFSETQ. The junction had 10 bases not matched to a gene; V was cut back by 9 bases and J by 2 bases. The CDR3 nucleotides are TGCGCCACCCAAACCGGGACAGCTCAAGAGACCCAGTACTTC. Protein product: CATQTGTAQETQYF.

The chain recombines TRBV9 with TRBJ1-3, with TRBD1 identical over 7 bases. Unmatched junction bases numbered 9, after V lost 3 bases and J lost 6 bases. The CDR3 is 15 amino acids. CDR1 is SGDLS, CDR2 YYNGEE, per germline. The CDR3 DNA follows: TGTGCCAGCAGCGCCCGGCACAGGGGTTCAAACACCATATATTTT. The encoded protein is CASSARHRGSNTIYF. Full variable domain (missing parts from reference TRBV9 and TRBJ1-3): DSGVTQTPKHLITATGQRVTLRCSPRSGDLSVYWYQQSLDQGLQFLIQYYNGEERAKGNILERFSAQQFPDLHSELNLSSLELGDSALYFCASSARHRGSNTIYFGEGSWLTVV.

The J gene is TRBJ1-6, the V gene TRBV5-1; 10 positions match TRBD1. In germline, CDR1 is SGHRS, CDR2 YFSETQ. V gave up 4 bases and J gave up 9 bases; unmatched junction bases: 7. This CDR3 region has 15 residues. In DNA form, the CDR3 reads TGCGCCAGCAGCCTTCTGGGACAGGGGTTTTCACCCCTCCACTTT. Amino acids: CASSLLGQGFSPLHF.